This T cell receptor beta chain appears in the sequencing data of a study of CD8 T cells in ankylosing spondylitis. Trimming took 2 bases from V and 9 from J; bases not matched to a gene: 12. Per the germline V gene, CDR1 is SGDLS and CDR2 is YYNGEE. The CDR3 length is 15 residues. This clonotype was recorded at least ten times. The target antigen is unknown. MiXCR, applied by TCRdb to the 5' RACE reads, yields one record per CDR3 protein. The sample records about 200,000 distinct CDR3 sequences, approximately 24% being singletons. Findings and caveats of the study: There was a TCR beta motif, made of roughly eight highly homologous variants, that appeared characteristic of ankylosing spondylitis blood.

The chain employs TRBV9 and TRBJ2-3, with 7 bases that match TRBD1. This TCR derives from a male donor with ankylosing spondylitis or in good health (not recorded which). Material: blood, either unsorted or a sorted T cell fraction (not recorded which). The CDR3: CASSVGTAAVGTQYF. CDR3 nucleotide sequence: TGTGCCAGCAGCGTCGGGACAGCCGCCGTTGGGACGCAGTATTTT. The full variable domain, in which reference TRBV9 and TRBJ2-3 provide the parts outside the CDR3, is DSGVTQTPKHLITATGQRVTLRCSPRSGDLSVYWYQQSLDQGLQFLIQYYNGEERAKGNILERFSAQQFPDLHSELNLSSLELGDSALYFCASSVGTAAVGTQYFGPGTRLTVL.